This TCR beta chain was sequenced in a study of blood T cell repertoires in COVID-19. For the study at large: Spain, Italy and the United States supplied samples that represented acute and convalescent COVID-19. The analysed material was cDNA or gDNA that came from T cells, B-cell-depleted T cells, or PBMCs.

With 5 bases clipped from V and 7 bases from J, the junction kept 6 bases outside the gene matches. Looked up from germline, CDR1 is MNHNY and CDR2 is SVGAGI (reference sequence). This CDR3 spans 15 amino acids. Sequencing was performed with immunoSEQ multiplex PCR; in TCRdb, only in-frame clones are kept and a portion is missing. The sample includes approximately 260,000 clones, roughly 86% of them seen just once. The V and J genes are TRBV6-6 and TRBJ1-5, with 12 bases aligning to TRBD1. The sequence was collected from a man between 18 and 35 years old with active or convalescent COVID-19. Sample: peripheral blood. CDR3: CASSPGQGARQPQHF. For the CDR3, the DNA is TGTGCCAGCAGTCCGGGACAGGGGGCTCGACAGCCCCAGCATTTT.